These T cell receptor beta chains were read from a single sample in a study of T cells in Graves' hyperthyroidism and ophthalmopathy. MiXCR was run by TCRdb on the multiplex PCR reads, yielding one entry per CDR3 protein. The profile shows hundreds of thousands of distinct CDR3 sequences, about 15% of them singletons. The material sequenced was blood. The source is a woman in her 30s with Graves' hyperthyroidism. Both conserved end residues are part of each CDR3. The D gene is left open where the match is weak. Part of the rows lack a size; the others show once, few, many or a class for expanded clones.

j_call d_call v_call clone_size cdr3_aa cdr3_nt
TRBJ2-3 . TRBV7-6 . CASSFLKTRTPPPRGHHYVFTQYF TGTGCCAGCAGCTTCCTCAAAACTCGGACACCACCTCCCCGCGGACACCACTATGTGTTTACGCAGTATTTT
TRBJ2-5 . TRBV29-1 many CSVDGVGETQYF TGCAGCGTGGATGGGGTTGGAGAGACCCAGTACTTC
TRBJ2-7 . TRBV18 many CASSPGEDYEQYF TGTGCCAGCTCACCGGGGGAGGACTACGAGCAGTACTTC
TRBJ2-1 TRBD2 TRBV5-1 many CASSLDTSGGYNEQFF TGCGCCAGCAGCTTGGATACTAGCGGGGGCTACAATGAGCAGTTCTTC
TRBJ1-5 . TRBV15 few CATSKSGLSNQPQHF TGTGCCACCAGCAAATCGGGACTAAGCAATCAGCCCCAGCATTTT
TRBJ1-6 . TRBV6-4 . CASSDPRGGYNSPLHF TGTGCCAGCAGTGACCCGAGAGGGGGGTATAATTCACCCCTCCACTTT
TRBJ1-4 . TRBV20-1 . CSARHGGEKLFF TGCAGTGCTAGACATGGGGGTGAAAAACTGTTTTTT
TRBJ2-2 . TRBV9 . CASSVGWLKNTGELFF TGTGCCAGCAGCGTAGGTTGGCTTAAGAACACCGGGGAGCTGTTTTTT
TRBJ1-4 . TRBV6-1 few CASSLILSRQRNEKLFF TGTGCCAGCAGTCTCATACTCTCGAGACAGAGGAATGAAAAACTGTTTTTT
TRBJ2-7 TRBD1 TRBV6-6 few CASSYSRDRASYEQYF TGTGCCAGCAGTTACTCGAGGGACAGGGCCTCCTACGAGCAGTACTTC
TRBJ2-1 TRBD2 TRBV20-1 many CSARGVGGRASYNEQFF TGCAGTGCTAGAGGCGTGGGAGGGAGGGCCTCCTACAATGAGCAGTTCTTC
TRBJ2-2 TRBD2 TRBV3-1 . CASSHASGRNTGELFF TGTGCCAGCAGCCACGCAAGCGGGAGGAACACCGGGGAGCTGTTTTTT
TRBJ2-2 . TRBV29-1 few CSVVVNGAGELFF TGCAGCGTTGTGGTGAACGGGGCCGGGGAGCTGTTTTTT
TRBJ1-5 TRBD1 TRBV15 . CATSIQGMPQHF TGTGCCACCAGCATACAGGGGATGCCCCAGCATTTT
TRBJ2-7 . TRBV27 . CASSLRLGQGPYEQYF TGTGCCAGCAGTTTAAGGTTAGGCCAGGGGCCCTACGAGCAGTACTTC
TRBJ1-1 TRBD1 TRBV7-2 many CASSRQGTNTEAFF TGTGCCAGCAGCAGACAGGGGACGAACACTGAAGCTTTCTTT
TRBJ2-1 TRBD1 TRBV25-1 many CASRAAGGKDEQFF TGTGCCAGCAGAGCCGCAGGGGGTAAGGATGAGCAGTTCTTC
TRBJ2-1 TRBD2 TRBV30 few CAWTSGMVYNEQFF TGTGCCTGGACTAGCGGGATGGTGTACAATGAGCAGTTCTTC
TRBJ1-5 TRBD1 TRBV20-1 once CSAEGGTSNQPQHF TGCAGTGCCGAAGGGGGCACTAGCAATCAGCCCCAGCATTTT
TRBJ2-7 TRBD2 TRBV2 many CASSVTSGRGEQYF TGTGCCAGCAGTGTGACTAGCGGGAGGGGGGAGCAGTACTTC
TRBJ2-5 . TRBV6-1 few CASSGNEPRETQYF TGTGCCAGCAGCGGAAACGAGCCGAGGGAGACCCAGTACTTC
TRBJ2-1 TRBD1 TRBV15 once CATSGTGTHLYNEQFF TGTGCCACCAGCGGGACAGGCACACACCTATACAATGAGCAGTTCTTC